These T cell receptor beta chains were read from a single sample in a study of control samples from healthy donors and cancer patients. TCRdb's table, derived via immunoSEQ multiplex PCR, lists solely in-frame clones and lacks some. The table lists around 90,000 clones, around 86% of them singletons. Material for sequencing was blood. The receptors originated from a man aged 25-45 years in good health. Each CDR3 is given with its conserved first and last residue. The D gene is left open where the match is weak. Rows may omit the clone size; those that give it use once, few, many or a size class.

J gene: TRBJ1-5
clone size: -
D gene: TRBD1
V gene: TRBV24-1
CDR3 protein: CATSDSGQGGMPQHF
CDR3 DNA: TGTGCCACCAGTGATTCCGGACAGGGGGGGATGCCCCAGCATTTT

J gene: TRBJ1-1
clone size: -
D gene: -
V gene: TRBV7-9
CDR3 protein: CASSTRTAGNTEAFF
CDR3 DNA: TGTGCCAGCAGCACCAGGACAGCGGGGAACACTGAAGCTTTCTTT

J gene: TRBJ1-1
clone size: -
D gene: TRBD1
V gene: TRBV5-4
CDR3 protein: CASSWGVQGLNTEAFF
CDR3 DNA: TGTGCCAGCAGCTGGGGGGTACAGGGGCTCAACACTGAAGCTTTCTTT

J gene: TRBJ2-2
clone size: -
D gene: -
V gene: TRBV2
CDR3 protein: CASNEAGELFF
CDR3 DNA: TGTGCCAGCAATGAAGCCGGGGAGCTGTTTTTT

J gene: TRBJ2-7
clone size: -
D gene: TRBD2
V gene: TRBV25-1
CDR3 protein: CASSEVGGRAPHEQYF
CDR3 DNA: TGTGCCAGCAGTGAGGTGGGGGGGAGGGCCCCCCACGAGCAGTACTTC

J gene: TRBJ2-4
clone size: -
D gene: TRBD1
V gene: TRBV7-3
CDR3 protein: CASSSGTGEYVNIQYF
CDR3 DNA: TGTGCCAGCAGCTCAGGGACAGGGGAATATGTAAACATTCAGTACTTC

J gene: TRBJ2-7
clone size: -
D gene: -
V gene: TRBV29-1
CDR3 protein: CSVAGGQGHYEQYF
CDR3 DNA: TGCAGCGTTGCGGGAGGACAGGGCCACTACGAGCAGTACTTC

J gene: TRBJ1-2
clone size: -
D gene: TRBD1
V gene: TRBV12-3/TRBV12-4
CDR3 protein: CASSLADRGTYTF
CDR3 DNA: TGTGCCAGCAGTTTAGCCGACAGGGGGACCTACACCTTC

J gene: TRBJ1-1
clone size: -
D gene: TRBD1
V gene: TRBV30
CDR3 protein: CAWVRQGASPEAFF
CDR3 DNA: TGTGCCTGGGTTAGACAGGGGGCGAGCCCCGAAGCTTTCTTT

J gene: TRBJ2-3
clone size: -
D gene: -
V gene: TRBV7-9
CDR3 protein: CASSLVSGPSTDTQYF
CDR3 DNA: TGTGCCAGCAGCTTAGTTAGCGGCCCTAGCACAGATACGCAGTATTTT

J gene: TRBJ1-3
clone size: -
D gene: -
V gene: TRBV11-2
CDR3 protein: CASSRAGGNTIYF
CDR3 DNA: TGTGCCAGCAGCCGGGCGGGGGGAAACACCATATATTTT

J gene: TRBJ2-3
clone size: -
D gene: TRBD1
V gene: TRBV19
CDR3 protein: CASSRGQGFATDTQYF
CDR3 DNA: TGTGCCAGCAGTAGGGGACAGGGATTTGCCACAGATACGCAGTATTTT

J gene: TRBJ1-3
clone size: -
D gene: -
V gene: TRBV9
CDR3 protein: CASSPGGTSGNTIYF
CDR3 DNA: TGTGCCAGCAGCCCCGGGGGGACCTCTGGAAACACCATATATTTT

J gene: TRBJ2-7
clone size: -
D gene: TRBD1
V gene: TRBV5-5
CDR3 protein: CASSPEGTGGFLRGQYF
CDR3 DNA: TGTGCCAGCAGCCCGGAGGGGACAGGGGGATTCCTACGAGGGCAGTACTTC

J gene: TRBJ2-6
clone size: -
D gene: -
V gene: TRBV12-3/TRBV12-4
CDR3 protein: CASSLSGPNVLTF
CDR3 DNA: TGTGCCAGCAGTTTATCTGGACCCAACGTCCTGACTTTC

J gene: TRBJ1-4
clone size: -
D gene: -
V gene: TRBV7-9
CDR3 protein: CASSYQATNEKLFF
CDR3 DNA: TGTGCCAGCAGCTATCAAGCAACTAATGAAAAACTGTTTTTT

J gene: TRBJ1-2
clone size: -
D gene: -
V gene: TRBV9
CDR3 protein: CASSVGTSANYGYTF
CDR3 DNA: TGTGCCAGCAGCGTGGGGACCTCAGCTAACTATGGCTACACCTTC

J gene: TRBJ2-3
clone size: once
D gene: -
V gene: TRBV6-5
CDR3 protein: CASSPLGTDTQYF
CDR3 DNA: TGTGCCAGCAGTCCCCTCGGGACAGATACGCAGTATTTT

J gene: TRBJ1-4
clone size: -
D gene: -
V gene: TRBV9
CDR3 protein: CASSVGGGAQEKLFF
CDR3 DNA: TGTGCCAGCAGCGTAGGTGGAGGGGCGCAAGAAAAACTGTTTTTT

J gene: TRBJ2-1
clone size: once
D gene: -
V gene: TRBV6-5
CDR3 protein: CASSYSDPSGEQFF
CDR3 DNA: TGTGCCAGCAGTTACTCGGACCCGTCGGGAGAGCAGTTCTTC

J gene: TRBJ1-5
clone size: -
D gene: -
V gene: TRBV6-5
CDR3 protein: CASSRRGTDQPQHF
CDR3 DNA: TGTGCCAGCAGTCGGAGGGGGACGGATCAGCCCCAGCATTTT

J gene: TRBJ2-2
clone size: -
D gene: TRBD1
V gene: TRBV3-1/TRBV3-2
CDR3 protein: CASSPTGVSWTGELFF
CDR3 DNA: TGTGCCAGCAGCCCCACAGGGGTTTCATGGACCGGGGAGCTGTTTTTT

J gene: TRBJ2-7
clone size: -
D gene: -
V gene: TRBV5-5
CDR3 protein: CATAIPGTASYEQYF
CDR3 DNA: TGTGCCACCGCCATCCCGGGGACGGCCTCCTACGAGCAGTACTTC

J gene: TRBJ1-2
clone size: -
D gene: TRBD1
V gene: TRBV9
CDR3 protein: CASSEITGGSGGYTF
CDR3 DNA: TGTGCCAGCAGCGAGATTACAGGGGGCTCGGGTGGCTACACCTTC

J gene: TRBJ2-2
clone size: once
D gene: TRBD1
V gene: TRBV7-9
CDR3 protein: CASSIRGQGNTGELFF
CDR3 DNA: TGTGCCAGCAGTATCCGAGGACAGGGGAACACCGGGGAGCTGTTTTTT

J gene: TRBJ1-2
clone size: -
D gene: -
V gene: TRBV11-2
CDR3 protein: CASSLDGVGVAGGGYTF
CDR3 DNA: TGTGCCAGCAGCTTAGACGGAGTAGGGGTTGCCGGGGGCGGCTACACCTTC

J gene: TRBJ2-3
clone size: -
D gene: -
V gene: TRBV6-5
CDR3 protein: CASSTDWGFTDTQYF
CDR3 DNA: TGTGCCAGCAGTACCGATTGGGGGTTCACAGATACGCAGTATTTT